The clone carrying this T cell receptor (delta chain) occurred many times. The antigen is not known. Bulk repertoires came from Vgamma9/Vdelta2+ or Vdelta2-negative gammadelta T cells flow-sorted from PBMC. This entry is derived from a study of γδ T cells in repeated Plasmodium falciparum infection. Regarding the study as a whole: Many TCRgamma sequences overlapped between individuals in stable Vgamma9/Vdelta2+ repertoires.

The CDR3 totals 26 residues. Germline trimming cut 2 bases from V and 5 bases from J; bases unmatched to any gene: 36. Germline V gene sequence: CDR1 TSWWSYY, CDR2 QGS. TCRdb re-processed the multiplex PCR reads using CATT. Among about 51,000 delta-chain clones, about 2% were seen once, and the ten largest hold about 24%. This TCR derives from a pool of human donors (malaria-infected and uninfected, not separated). The chain joins TRDV1 to TRDJ1, with TRDD3 matching over 12 bases. TCRdb leaves out the J gene; it was filled in here by matching the DNA to germline. Sequences were obtained from gamma-delta T cells from blood. CDR3 DNA: TGTGCTCTTGGGGAATCCCGTCACTTCCTACGCTTCCCTTTACTGGGGGATACCACCGGTGGGGATAAACTCATCTTT. Its translation: CALGESRHFLRFPLLGDTTGGDKLIF.